One and the same sample provided the 27 T cell receptor beta chains below, sequenced in a study of post-analysis software for immune sequencing data. Unique molecular identifiers were present in the TCR beta cDNA libraries. TCRdb re-derived calls from the PCR reads in MiXCR, one entry per CDR3 protein. The repertoire holds about 180,000 distinct CDR3 sequences, with over 25% as singletons. Study-level findings and limits: Patients carried a handful of TRBV segments more frequently than controls did, and TRBV5-6, TRBV5-1 and TRBV20-1 were among them.

The antigens these receptors bind are not known. The source material was blood. Every receptor here comes from a girl between 10 and 17 years old with multiple sclerosis.

Concerning this clonotype: A read error may explain this, as a much larger clone is one base away. This sequence joins TRBV28 and TRBJ2-6, with unresolved D. CDR1 is MDHEN, CDR2 SYDVKM, per germline. The CDR3 sequence is 16 residues long. Here the CDR3 DNA reads TGTACCAGCAGCTCCCTCCCCTACTCTGGGGCCAACGTCCTGACTTTC. Protein sequence: CTSSSLPYSGANVLTF.

This clonotype came up a few times. V gene TRBV10-3 combines with J gene TRBJ1-2; possibly TRBD1 for D (5 bases). V lost 5 bases and J lost 12, with 22 bases in between. The CDR3 loop spans 14 amino acids. Germline lookup yields CDR1 ENHRY and CDR2 SYGVKD. CDR3 DNA sequence: TGTGCCATCAGTCGGGACCGTGCCCTCGCGGCCGACACCTTC. This encodes CAISRDRALAADTF.

J is TRBJ2-1 and V is TRBV3-1, with 11 bases matching TRBD1. The length of the CDR3 is 17 residues. Per germline, CDR1 LGHDT and CDR2 YNNKEL (reference sequence). V was clipped by 3 bases and J by 5 bases; unmatched bases: 9. The CDR3 nucleotides read TGTGCCAGCAGCCACTTACGGACAGGGGGCGCCCACAATGAGCAGTTCTTC. Translation: CASSHLRTGGAHNEQFF.

This clonotype was detected ten times or more. The J gene is TRBJ2-7, the V gene TRBV9, with 7 bases matching TRBD2. The length of the CDR3 is 15 residues. CDR1 is SGDLS, CDR2 YYNGEE, per germline. V gave up 3 bases and J gave up 7 bases; unmatched junction bases: 13. CDR3 residues: CASSASGEDNYEQYF. The CDR3 coding sequence is TGTGCCAGCAGCGCGAGCGGGGAAGACAACTATGAGCAGTACTTC.

This clonotype was recorded many times. The chain carries TRBV15 and TRBJ1-2; TRBD1 might be the D (5 bases). Germline V gene data show CDR1 as LNHNV and CDR2 as YYDKDF (reference sequence). The CDR3 has 12 amino acids. Trimming took off 9 bases at V and 8 bases at J, with 16 bases between the two ends. In DNA, the CDR3 is TGTGCCACGAGCGGGCAGGGATACGGCTACACCTTC. Its translation is CATSGQGYGYTF.

This clonotype has at least ten counts. The gene calls are TRBV9 and TRBJ2-1; 8 nucleotides line up with TRBD2. The trim removed 4 bases at V and 0 bases at J, leaving 6 bases unmatched. The CDR3 has 16 residues. The germline V gene encodes CDR1 SGDLS and CDR2 YYNGEE. CDR3 protein: CASSFSGTSSYNEQFF. The CDR3 DNA sequence: TGTGCCAGCAGCTTTAGCGGGACGAGCTCCTACAATGAGCAGTTCTTC.

This clonotype was counted only a few times. The chain recombines TRBV20-1 with TRBJ2-1; 10 nucleotides align to TRBD2. Germline values: CDR1 DFQATT, CDR2 SNEGSKA (reference sequence). V lost 5 bases to trimming and J lost 3 bases; unmatched junction nucleotides: 4. The length of the CDR3 is 14 residues. CDR3 loop: CSAPLAGVYNEQFF. CDR3 coding DNA: TGCAGTGCTCCCCTAGCGGGAGTCTACAATGAGCAGTTCTTC.

The rearrangement links TRBV9 to TRBJ1-1; D unclear. Germline V gene lookup returns CDR1 SGDLS and CDR2 YYNGEE. V was cut by 3 bases and J by 5 bases, with 11 bases left in between. There are 13 residues in the CDR3. CDR3 nucleotide sequence: TGTGCCAGCAGCGCTGGGGTGGGGACTGAAGCTTTCTTT. It yields the protein CASSAGVGTEAFF.

Notes on this clonotype: An end of the junction differs from the germline gene, which may be a read error. The J gene is TRBJ2-1, the V gene TRBV29-1, with TRBD2 as a possible D gene (6 bases). Germline assignment: CDR1 SQVTM and CDR2 ANQGSEA. The CDR3 has 13 residues. CDR3 coding DNA: TGCAGCGCTAGGGCTAGCGTGAGTTTTGAGCGGTTCTTC. It specifies CSARASVSFERFF.

CDR3 in amino acids: CASSRQDRGRTPLHF. DNA for the CDR3: TGTGCCAGCAGTCGCCAGGACAGGGGCCGCACACCCCTCCACTTT. The chain joins TRBV6-5 to TRBJ1-6; 9 bases align to TRBD1. CDR1 and CDR2 (germline): MNHEY, SVGAGI. CDR3 length equals 15 residues. V was clipped by 5 bases and J by 11 bases; unmatched bases: 10.

This clonotype was counted many times. CDR3 nucleotide sequence: TGCAGTGCTAAAAGACTAGCGGGGCTGGATACGCAGTATTTT. Protein product: CSAKRLAGLDTQYF. V is TRBV20-1 and J is TRBJ2-3; 11 positions match TRBD2. Germline V gene lookup returns CDR1 DFQATT and CDR2 SNEGSKA (reference sequence). This CDR3 region has 14 residues. The V segment lost 4 bases and the J segment 6 bases; nucleotides outside the gene matches: 6.

To note about this clonotype: Just one base apart from a much larger clone, this may be a read error. The chain employs TRBV19 and TRBJ2-4, with 9 bases aligning to TRBD1. The end of the DNA is better explained by TRBJ2-7, so the J call may be wrong. CDR3 length equals 16 residues. Germline assignment: CDR1 LNHDA and CDR2 SQIVND (reference sequence). CDR3 in amino acids: CASSKPGTGNSYEQYF. The CDR3, as DNA: TGTGCCAGTAGTAAACCCGGGACAGGGAATTCCTACGAGCAGTACTTC.

Note on this clonotype: This may stem from a read error, because a much larger clone lies one nucleotide away. This sequence joins TRBV4-1 and TRBJ1-6, with D tentatively TRBD1 (5 bases). Germline V gives CDR1 MGHRA, CDR2 YSYEKL. This CDR3 has 13 residues. CDR3 nucleotides: TGCGCCAGTTCGGAGATACACAGGACACCCCACCACTTT. Its translation: CASSEIHRTPHHF.

The J gene is TRBJ2-5, the V gene TRBV5-1; 12 bases align to TRBD2. Germline CDR1 is SGHRS and CDR2 is YFSETQ. Trimming cost V 0 bases and J 4 bases; bases outside gene matches: 1. The CDR3 sequence is 15 residues long. In DNA, the CDR3 is TGCGCCAGCAGCTTGGAGGGACTAGCGGGAGAGACCCAGTACTTC. This gives the protein CASSLEGLAGETQYF.

This clonotype was observed a handful of times. The chain employs TRBV20-1 and TRBJ1-1, with D unclear. This CDR3 region has 13 residues. CDR1 is DFQATT, CDR2 SNEGSKA, per germline (reference sequence). Trimming left V 0 bases short and J 1 base short, with 6 bases between. The CDR3 protein is CSARDRRNTEAFF. The DNA for the CDR3 is TGCAGTGCTAGAGACAGGAGGAACACTGAAGCTTTCTTT.

Comments on this clonotype: A much larger clone sits a single nucleotide away, making a read error possible. This chain joins TRBV12-3 or TRBV12-4 and TRBJ2-1; D perhaps matches TRBD2 (5 bases). Trimming shortened V by 4 bases and J by 0 bases, and 10 bases separated the two germline ends. CDR3 length: 15 amino acids. DNA for the CDR3: TGTGCCAGCAGTTCAGTGGCGGGCTCCTACAATGAGCAGTTCTTC. This codes for CASSSVAGSYNEQFF.

In the case of this clonotype: A single base separates this from a much larger clone, so it may be a read error. This chain connects TRBV4-1 to TRBJ2-7, with 7 bases identical to TRBD2. This CDR3 is built from 16 residues. The V segment lost 4 bases and the J segment 3 bases; nucleotides outside the gene matches: 12. Germline lookup yields CDR1 MGHRA and CDR2 YSYEKL. CDR3 protein: CASSPGRTRTVYEQYF. The CDR3 DNA sequence: TGCGCCAGCAGCCCTGGTCGGACTAGGACCGTCTACGAGCAGTACTTC.

About this clonotype: A read error may be the cause here, since a much bigger clone is one base away. The J gene is TRBJ2-1, the V gene TRBV7-6; D is unclear. Looked up from germline, CDR1 is SGHVS and CDR2 is FNYEAQ. CDR3 length: 16 amino acids. The DNA of the CDR3 is TGTGCCAGCAGCTCGACCTTTAAGAGCTCCTGCAATGAGCAGTTCTTC. This encodes CASSSTFKSSCNEQFF.

On this clonotype: This may arise from a read error, as a much more abundant clone is one base away. The J gene is TRBJ1-2, the V gene TRBV6-1; D is unclear. Germline loops: CDR1 MNHNS, CDR2 SASEGT. CDR3 length: 12 amino acids. Here the CDR3 reads CASSETDYGHTF. In DNA, the CDR3 is TGTGCCAGCAGTGAAACAGACTATGGCCACACCTTC.

The chain combines TRBV20-1 with TRBJ2-2; D remains ambiguous. Germline loops: CDR1 DFQATT, CDR2 SNEGSKA (reference sequence). Trimming left V 7 bases short and J 0 bases short, with 9 bases between. The CDR3 has 13 residues. The CDR3 DNA follows: TGCAGTGTACGGTCCCCGAACACCGGGGAGCTGTTTTTT. Residues: CSVRSPNTGELFF.

The chain couples TRBV5-1 to TRBJ2-1; 16 bases align to TRBD2. The V segment lost 4 bases and the J segment 9 bases; nucleotides outside the gene matches: 4. Looked up from germline, CDR1 is SGHRS and CDR2 is YFSETQ. The CDR3 has 15 residues. Here the CDR3 DNA reads TGCGCCAGCAGCGGGGGACTAGCGGGAGGGCGTGAGCAGTTCTTC. It is translated as CASSGGLAGGREQFF.

This clonotype has more than one count but fewer than ten. The chain employs TRBV29-1 and TRBJ1-2; TRBD1 agrees at 12 bases. With 6 bases clipped from V and 0 bases from J, the junction kept 8 bases outside the gene matches. CDR3 length: 16 residues. Germline CDR1 and CDR2: SQVTM and ANQGSEA. CDR3 in DNA: TGCAGCGTCTCCGGGACAGGGGGCAGACCTAACTATGGCTACACCTTC. Protein product: CSVSGTGGRPNYGYTF.

The J gene is TRBJ1-4, the V gene TRBV7-9; 9 bases align to TRBD1. Per germline, CDR1 SEHNR and CDR2 FQNEAQ (reference sequence). The CDR3 has 14 amino acids. The V gene end was trimmed by 6 bases and the J gene end by 8 bases; junction bases not matched to a gene: 7. In DNA form, the CDR3 reads TGTGCCAGCAGGGATGGGACAGGGCACGAAAAACTGTTTTTT. Its protein product is CASRDGTGHEKLFF.

This clonotype was seen more than once but under ten times. A much larger clone differs from this one at a single base, so this may be a read error. The chain recombines TRBV6-5 with TRBJ2-5; D is unresolved. The DNA end lines up better with TRBJ2-7; the J call may be wrong. This CDR3 has 12 amino acids. Germline CDR1 reads MNHEY; CDR2 reads SVGAGI. CDR3 in DNA: TGTGCCAGCAGGTCTGGCAGAGGCGAGCAGTACTTC. It translates to CASRSGRGEQYF.

This clonotype has just a few counts. The chain recombines TRBV30 with TRBJ2-3, with D possibly matching TRBD2 (5 bases). V shed 2 bases and J shed 2 bases, with 20 bases lying between them. CDR3 length: 17 amino acids. Germline loops: CDR1 GTSNPN, CDR2 SVGIG (reference sequence). The CDR3 DNA sequence: TGTGCCTGGAGTTATTTACCGGGAACCCGGGACACAGATACGCAGTATTTT. Residues: CAWSYLPGTRDTDTQYF.

J is TRBJ2-1 and V is TRBV20-1; 7 bases are a match to TRBD1. Trimming took 3 bases from V and 9 from J; bases not matched to a gene: 17. From germline, CDR1 is DFQATT and CDR2 SNEGSKA (reference sequence). The CDR3 length is 16 residues. The CDR3 sequence is CSARALTGEGPSEQFF. CDR3 sequence (DNA): TGCAGTGCTAGGGCCTTAACAGGGGAAGGGCCCAGTGAGCAGTTCTTC.

The V gene is TRBV20-1, the J gene TRBJ1-4; D may be TRBD1 (5 bases). CDR1 is DFQATT and CDR2 is SNEGSKA in the germline V gene (reference sequence). Between the trimmed V and J ends, which lost 2 bases and 3 bases, there was a span of 13 bases. The CDR3 covers 15 residues. CDR3 DNA sequence: TGCAGTGCTAGAAACCCGGGGGGGGCTAATGAAAAACTGTTTTTT. Protein sequence: CSARNPGGANEKLFF.